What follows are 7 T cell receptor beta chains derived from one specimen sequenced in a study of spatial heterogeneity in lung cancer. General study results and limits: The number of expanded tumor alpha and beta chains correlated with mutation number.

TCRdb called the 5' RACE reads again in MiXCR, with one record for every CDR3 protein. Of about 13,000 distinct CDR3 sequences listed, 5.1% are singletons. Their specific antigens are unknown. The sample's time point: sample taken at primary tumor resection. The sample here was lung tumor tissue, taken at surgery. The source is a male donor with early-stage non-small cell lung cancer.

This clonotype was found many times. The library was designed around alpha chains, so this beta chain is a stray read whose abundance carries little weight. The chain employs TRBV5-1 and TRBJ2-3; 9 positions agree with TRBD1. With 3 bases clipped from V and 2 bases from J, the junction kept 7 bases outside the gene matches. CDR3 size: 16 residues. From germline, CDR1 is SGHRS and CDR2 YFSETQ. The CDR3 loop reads CASSYGQGTFTDTQYF. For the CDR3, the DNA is TGCGCCAGCAGCTACGGACAGGGGACGTTCACAGATACGCAGTATTTT.

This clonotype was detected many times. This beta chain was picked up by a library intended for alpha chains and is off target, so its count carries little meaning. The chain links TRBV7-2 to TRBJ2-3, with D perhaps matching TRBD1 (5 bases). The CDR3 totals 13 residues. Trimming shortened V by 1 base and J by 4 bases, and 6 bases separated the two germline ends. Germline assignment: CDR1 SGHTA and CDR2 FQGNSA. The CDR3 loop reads CASSLGTSDTQYF. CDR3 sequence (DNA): TGTGCCAGCAGCTTAGGGACATCAGATACGCAGTATTTT.

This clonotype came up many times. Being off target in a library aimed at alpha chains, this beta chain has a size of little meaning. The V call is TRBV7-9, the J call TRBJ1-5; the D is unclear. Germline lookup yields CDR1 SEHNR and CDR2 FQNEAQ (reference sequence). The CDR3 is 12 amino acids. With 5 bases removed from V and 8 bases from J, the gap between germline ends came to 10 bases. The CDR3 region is CASSAIGKPQHF. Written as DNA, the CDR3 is TGTGCCAGCAGCGCGATCGGGAAGCCCCAGCATTTT.

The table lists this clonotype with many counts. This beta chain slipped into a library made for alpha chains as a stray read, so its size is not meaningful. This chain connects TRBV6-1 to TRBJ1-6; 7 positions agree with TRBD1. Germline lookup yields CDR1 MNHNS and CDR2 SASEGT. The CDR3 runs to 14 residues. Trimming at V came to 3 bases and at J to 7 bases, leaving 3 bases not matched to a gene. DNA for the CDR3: TGTGCCAGCAGTGAGCAGGGGGGGAATTCACCCCTCCACTTT. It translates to CASSEQGGNSPLHF.

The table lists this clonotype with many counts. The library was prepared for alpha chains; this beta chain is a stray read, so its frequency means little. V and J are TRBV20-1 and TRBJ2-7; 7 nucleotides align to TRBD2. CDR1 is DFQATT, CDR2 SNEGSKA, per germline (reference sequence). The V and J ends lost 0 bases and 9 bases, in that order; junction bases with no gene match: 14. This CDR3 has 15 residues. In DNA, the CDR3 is TGCAGTGCTAGAGATTTGGAGCGGGGATTTTCTGGGCAGTACTTC. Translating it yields CSARDLERGFSGQYF.

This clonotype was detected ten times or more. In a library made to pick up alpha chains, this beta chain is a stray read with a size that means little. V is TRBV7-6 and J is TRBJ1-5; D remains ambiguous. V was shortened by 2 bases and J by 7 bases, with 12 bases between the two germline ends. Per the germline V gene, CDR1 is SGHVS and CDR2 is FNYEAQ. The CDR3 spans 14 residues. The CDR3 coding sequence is TGTGCCAGCAGCTTATCTTGGGGTGAGCAGCCCCAGCATTTT. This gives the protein CASSLSWGEQPQHF. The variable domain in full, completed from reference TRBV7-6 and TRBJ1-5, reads GAGVSQSPRYKVTKRGQDVALRCDPISGHVSLYWYRQALGQGPEFLTYFNYEAQQDKSGLPNDRFSAERPEGSISTLTIQRTEQRDSAMYRCASSLSWGEQPQHFGDGTRLSIL.

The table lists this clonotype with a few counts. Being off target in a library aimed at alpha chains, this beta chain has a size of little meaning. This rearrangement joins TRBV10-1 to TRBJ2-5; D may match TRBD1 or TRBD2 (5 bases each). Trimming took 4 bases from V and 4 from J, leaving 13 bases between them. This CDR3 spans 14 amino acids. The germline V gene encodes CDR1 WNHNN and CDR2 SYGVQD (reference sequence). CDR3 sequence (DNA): TGCGCCAGCAGTGCGGGGCCCTGGGGAGAGACCCAGTACTTC. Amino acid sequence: CASSAGPWGETQYF.